One sample yielded the 18 T cell receptor beta chains listed below, sequenced in a study of shared clonotypes between healthy human individuals. Profiled with immunoSEQ multiplex PCR; TCRdb holds only in-frame clones, not every one. Here the sample spans roughly 1,100,000 clones, roughly 70% being singletons. Sequencing used memory CD4+ T cells sorted from blood. Subset of the sample: CD45RA-negative fraction. These receptors were collected from a man younger than 30 in good health.

In DNA, the CDR3 is TGTGCCAGCAGTGACCCAGCGGGGGGAACTCCAGGCACGCAGTATTTT. Translating gives CASSDPAGGTPGTQYF. The rearrangement links TRBV6-4 to TRBJ2-3; 9 positions match TRBD2. The length of the CDR3 is 16 residues. CDR1 MRHNA and CDR2 SNTAGT come from the germline V gene. V trimming: 2 bases; J trimming: 9 bases; junction bases outside the gene matches: 12.

The sample holds one count of this clone. The CDR3 sequence: CASSGGQETQYF. The CDR3 coding sequence is TGTGCCAGTAGCGGGGGTCAAGAGACCCAGTACTTC. This chain links TRBV6-1 with TRBJ2-5, with 9 positions matching TRBD2. The CDR3 contains 12 residues. With 9 bases clipped from V and 2 bases from J, the junction kept 1 base outside the gene matches. Germline loops: CDR1 MNHNS, CDR2 SASEGT.

V is TRBV28 and J is TRBJ1-2; D is unresolved. Per the germline V gene, CDR1 is MDHEN and CDR2 is SYDVKM. The ends were cut back, 5 bases at V and 2 bases at J, with 6 bases in the middle. CDR3 length equals 12 residues. CDR3 sequence: CASSDNNYGYTF. The CDR3 DNA is TGTGCCAGCAGTGACAACAACTATGGCTACACCTTC.

The chain combines TRBV5-6 with TRBJ2-7; 7 positions match TRBD1. The CDR3 is 15 residues long. The V gene's germline CDR1 is SGHDT and CDR2 YYEEEE. V was pared by 5 bases and J by 2 bases, with 10 bases of the junction left unmatched. CDR3 DNA: TGTGCCAGCAGGGGAACGGACAGGACTGCCTACGAGCAGTACTTC. This encodes CASRGTDRTAYEQYF.

V is TRBV18 and J is TRBJ1-1; D remains unclear. The CDR3 is 13 amino acids. Germline V gives CDR1 KGHSH, CDR2 LQKENI. Trimming removed 2 bases at V and 7 bases at J, with 11 bases between. The CDR3 DNA follows: TGTGCCAGCTCACCAAGGCTGGCGATTGAAGCTTTCTTT. Translating it yields CASSPRLAIEAFF. Using reference TRBV18 and TRBJ1-1 for the parts outside the CDR3, the full variable domain is NAGVMQNPRHLVRRRGQEARLRCSPMKGHSHVYWYRQLPEEGLKFMVYLQKENIIDESGMPKERFSAEFPKEGPSILRIQQVVRGDSAAYFCASSPRLAIEAFFGQGTRLTVV.

This clone is a singleton in its sample. The rearrangement links TRBV7-9 to TRBJ2-3; D not certain. The CDR3 is 11 residues long. Trimming shortened V by 5 bases and J by 6 bases, and 6 bases separated the two germline ends. Germline CDR1 SEHNR, CDR2 FQNEAQ (reference sequence). CDR3 bases: TGTGCCAGCAGCCGGTCCGATACGCAGTATTTT. Its translation: CASSRSDTQYF.

This clone was seen a single time. Other DNA sequences from this sample encode an identical CDR3 as well. This chain joins TRBV6-1 and TRBJ1-5; 7 bases align to TRBD1. Trimming cost V 6 bases and J 7 bases; bases outside gene matches: 9. Germline lookup yields CDR1 MNHNS and CDR2 SASEGT. This CDR3 contains 14 residues. The CDR3 nucleotides read TGTGCCAGCAGCGAAACAGGGGTCGGCCAGCCCCAGCATTTT. Its translation is CASSETGVGQPQHF.

A note on this clone: A much larger clone differs by one base, so this may be a read error. The chain joins TRBV27 to TRBJ2-7, with D unresolved. CDR3 length: 15 amino acids. Germline CDR1 reads MNHEY; CDR2 reads SMNVEV (reference sequence). This CDR3 reads CASSPVLGSNYEQCF. As DNA, the CDR3 is TGTGCCAGCAGTCCAGTGTTGGGCTCGAACTACGAGCAGTGCTTC.

The gene calls are TRBV7-2 and TRBJ2-7, with D maybe TRBD2 (6 bases). The CDR3 spans 13 residues. Trimming left V 0 bases short and J 6 bases short, with 9 bases between. CDR1 and CDR2 (germline): SGHTA, FQGNSA. The CDR3 DNA sequence: TGTGCCAGCAGCTTAGCGGGAGGAACCGAGCAGTACTTC. Protein product: CASSLAGGTEQYF.

The rearrangement uses TRBV6-1 and TRBJ1-2, with D possibly matching TRBD1 (5 bases). With 0 bases removed from V and 13 bases from J, the gap between germline ends came to 18 bases. The CDR3 is made up of 14 amino acids. Per germline, CDR1 MNHNS and CDR2 SASEGT. The chain's CDR3 is CASSEAGPMGRVTF. As DNA, the CDR3 is TGTGCCAGCAGTGAAGCGGGGCCAATGGGCCGTGTCACCTTC.

The chain joins TRBV4-1 to TRBJ2-1; TRBD2 matches 9 bases. Trimming removed 0 bases from V and 5 bases from J; junction bases left unmatched: 5. Germline-derived CDR1 and CDR2 are MGHRA and YSYEKL. There are 16 residues in the CDR3. As DNA, the CDR3 is TGCGCCAGCAGCCAAGAGGGGAGCGGGGGGCACAATGAGCAGTTCTTC. Amino acids: CASSQEGSGGHNEQFF.

This chain joins TRBV9 and TRBJ2-2, with D unclear. The CDR3 has 17 residues. The V end lost 4 bases, the J end lost 2 bases, and 18 bases lay between the germline ends. Per germline, CDR1 SGDLS and CDR2 YYNGEE. CDR3 DNA: TGTGCCAGCAGCCCGTTTACGGGCGCACTTAACACCGGGGAGCTGTTTTTT. This translates into CASSPFTGALNTGELFF.

This chain links TRBV2 with TRBJ2-5; no firm D call. Germline CDR1 reads SNHLY; CDR2 reads FYNNEI. The V end was cut by 9 bases, the J end by 5 bases, with 16 bases between. The CDR3 totals 13 residues. CDR3 bases: TGTGCCAGTGGCCGGTATGGAGCGGAGACCCAGTACTTC. Protein: CASGRYGAETQYF.

The CDR3 sequence: CASSPAGLWETQYF. DNA of the CDR3: TGTGCCAGTAGTCCCGCGGGGTTGTGGGAGACCCAGTACTTC. The chain joins TRBV19 to TRBJ2-5, with D perhaps matching TRBD2 (6 bases). The CDR3 runs to 14 residues. From germline, CDR1 is LNHDA and CDR2 SQIVND (reference sequence). V lost 5 bases, J lost 5 bases, and 15 bases lay in between. Full variable domain (rest looked up from reference TRBV19 and TRBJ2-5): DGGITQSPKYLFRKEGQNVTLSCEQNLNHDAMYWYRQDPGQGLRLIYYSQIVNDFQKGDIAEGYSVSREKKESFPLTVTSAQKNPTAFYLCASSPAGLWETQYFGPGTRLLVL.

Many counts were recorded for this clone. In DNA form, the CDR3 reads TGCGCCAGCAGCAAGGGTCCCGGGGAGCTGTTTTTT. Amino acid sequence: CASSKGPGELFF. V is TRBV4-1 and J is TRBJ2-2; no clear D gene. Germline V gives CDR1 MGHRA, CDR2 YSYEKL. The V end lost 5 bases, the J end lost 6 bases, and 7 bases lay between the germline ends. The CDR3 loop spans 12 amino acids.

The V call is TRBV10-1, the J call TRBJ2-2; the D gene is possibly TRBD1 (5 bases). CDR1 and CDR2 from the germline V gene are WNHNN and SYGVQD (reference sequence). This CDR3 contains 12 residues. V gave up 11 bases and J gave up 1 base, with 8 bases separating them. CDR3 region: CAQGRNTGELFF. CDR3 DNA: TGCGCCCAGGGTAGGAACACCGGGGAGCTGTTTTTT.

This rearrangement joins TRBV6-6 to TRBJ2-7, with D perhaps TRBD2 (6 bases). V was trimmed by 7 bases and J by 4 bases, leaving 14 bases between them. Germline V gene lookup returns CDR1 MNHNY and CDR2 SVGAGI (reference sequence). The CDR3 is made up of 13 amino acids. CDR3 DNA: TGTGCCAGCATGCGGGGTGCGGGATACGAGCAGTACTTC. Translated, it gives CASMRGAGYEQYF.

This clone was found once. This chain connects TRBV20-1 to TRBJ2-5, with no clear D. Germline lookup yields CDR1 DFQATT and CDR2 SNEGSKA (reference sequence). This CDR3 has 10 residues. V was cut by 6 bases and J by 5 bases, with 7 bases left in between. The CDR3 DNA reads TGCAGTGCCAAAAAGGAGACCCAGTACTTC. As protein: CSAKKETQYF.